The 5 T cell receptor beta chains listed next were all sequenced from one sample in a study of PD-1 blockade in classical Hodgkin lymphoma. TCRdb keeps only in-frame clones here, not all; method: immunoSEQ multiplex PCR. The sample lists tens of thousands of clones, 87% occurring once. All patients experienced relapse after autologous stem cell transplantation, and brentuximab vedotin exposure was variable. The source material was peripheral blood mononuclear cells (PBMCs), sampled at baseline. These TCRs come from a human donor with classical Hodgkin lymphoma.

This sequence joins TRBV20-1 and TRBJ1-2; D is ambiguous. This CDR3 is built from 11 residues. Germline V gene lookup returns CDR1 DFQATT and CDR2 SNEGSKA (reference sequence). Trimming shortened V by 4 bases and J by 2 bases, and 5 bases separated the two germline ends. CDR3 in amino acids: CSATRNYGYTF. The CDR3 DNA is TGCAGTGCTACTAGGAACTATGGCTACACCTTC.

The chain employs TRBV7-6 and TRBJ2-3; 8 bases are shared with TRBD2. CDR3 size: 15 residues. The V gene end was trimmed by 3 bases and the J gene end by 2 bases; junction bases not matched to a gene: 4. Germline loops: CDR1 SGHVS, CDR2 FNYEAQ. DNA for the CDR3: TGTGCCAGCAGCTTGGAGACTAGCGACACAGATACGCAGTATTTT. Protein sequence: CASSLETSDTDTQYF. The entire variable domain, with the rest obtained from reference TRBV7-6 and TRBJ2-3, is as follows: GAGVSQSPRYKVTKRGQDVALRCDPISGHVSLYWYRQALGQGPEFLTYFNYEAQQDKSGLPNDRFSAERPEGSISTLTIQRTEQRDSAMYRCASSLETSDTDTQYFGPGTRLTVL.

In this sample, this clone is medium-sized. The chain uses TRBV10-3 and TRBJ1-2; D is undetermined. The germline V gene has CDR1 ENHRY and CDR2 SYGVKD. The CDR3 contains 11 residues. V was pared by 4 bases and J by 8 bases, with 8 bases between. The CDR3 reads CAISAVEGYTF. The CDR3, as DNA: TGTGCCATCAGTGCAGTTGAGGGCTACACCTTC.

The V and J genes are TRBV27 and TRBJ1-5; D unresolved. The germline V gene encodes CDR1 MNHEY and CDR2 SMNVEV (reference sequence). The length of the CDR3 is 16 residues. The V end was cut by 5 bases, the J end by 4 bases, with 18 bases between. Here the CDR3 DNA reads TGTGCCAGCAGTCTCGGACGGAGCCCCGTGAATCAGCCCCAGCATTTT. Its translation: CASSLGRSPVNQPQHF.

V usage is TRBV27 and J usage is TRBJ2-7, with a weak D call TRBD2 (6 bases). This CDR3 comprises 15 residues. Germline V gene data show CDR1 as MNHEY and CDR2 as SMNVEV (reference sequence). The V and J ends lost 6 bases and 3 bases respectively, with 18 bases between them. The CDR3 protein is CASSLGRSGGYEQYF. CDR3 sequence (DNA): TGTGCCAGCAGCTTAGGGCGTAGCGGAGGCTACGAGCAGTACTTC.